These 5 T cell receptor beta chains were sequenced from one sample in a study of vaccination and CD4 T cells after COVID-19. The treatment here: approximately 10-day PBMC culture with coronavirus spike peptide pools or control peptides (ViraFEST assay). Their target antigens are unknown. The Oncomine TCR Beta short-read assay was what sequenced the DNA obtained from cultured CD4+ T cells. MiXCR was run by TCRdb on the PCR reads, yielding one entry per CDR3 protein. This sample has some 15,000 distinct CDR3 sequences, with over 45% found just once. Source: CD4+ T cells from blood, cultured in vitro, taken before SARS-CoV-2 vaccination. The source is a human donor who had recovered from COVID-19.

The chain employs TRBV12-3 or TRBV12-4 and TRBJ2-3; the D gene is possibly TRBD1 (6 bases). The ends were cut back, 5 bases at V and 4 bases at J, with 16 bases in the middle. The CDR3 loop spans 15 amino acids. The CDR3 reads CASSPYPPGADTQYF. The CDR3 DNA reads TGTGCCAGCAGTCCCTACCCCCCAGGGGCAGATACGCAGTATTTT.

This chain uses TRBV7-8 with TRBJ1-1, with D uncertain. Germline V gene lookup returns CDR1 SGHVS and CDR2 FQNEAQ. The V end was cut by 5 bases, the J end by 1 base, with 11 bases between. The CDR3 runs 14 residues. Here the CDR3 reads CASSAHQGNTEAFF. CDR3 nucleotides: TGTGCCAGCAGCGCCCACCAAGGGAACACTGAAGCTTTCTTT.

The chain couples TRBV12-3 or TRBV12-4 to TRBJ2-5; 7 bases are shared with TRBD1. The CDR3 sequence is 16 residues long. V lost 6 bases to trimming and J lost 9 bases; unmatched junction nucleotides: 19. This CDR3 is CASSSGGRAHLGPQYF. The CDR3 DNA reads as TGTGCCAGCAGCTCAGGGGGTAGAGCCCACCTAGGCCCCCAGTACTTC.

The sample holds one count of this clonotype. V and J are TRBV10-1 and TRBJ2-1; D unresolved. V lost 2 bases to trimming and J lost 7 bases, with 3 bases between them. The CDR3 is 11 amino acids. CDR1 is WNHNN, CDR2 SYGVQD, per germline (reference sequence). CDR3 sequence (DNA): TGCGCCAGCAGTGAGGGAAATGAGCAGTTCTTC. It translates to CASSEGNEQFF.

This sequence joins TRBV3-1 and TRBJ2-1; TRBD1 matches 10 bases. The CDR3 is 15 amino acids. CDR1 LGHDT and CDR2 YNNKEL come from the germline V gene (reference sequence). V lost 2 bases to trimming and J lost 9 bases; unmatched junction nucleotides: 7. As DNA, the CDR3 is TGTGCCAGCAGCCAAAGTCCCGGGACAGGGGCTGAGCAGTTCTTC. Translation: CASSQSPGTGAEQFF.